This T cell receptor (beta chain) emerged from a study of cytomegalovirus exposure and HLA in healthy donors. The PCR was carried out with 60 Vbeta primers and 13 Jbeta primers. Here immunoSEQ multiplex PCR was the method, and the copy in TCRdb shows in-frame clones only, minus some. This sample has fewer than 120,000 clones, with approximately 79% found just once. V lost 4 bases and J 9 bases, leaving 16 bases between the germline ends. Per the germline V gene, CDR1 is LGHNA and CDR2 is YNFKEQ. This CDR3 spans 14 amino acids. Source material: PBMCs. The chain joins TRBV4-2 to TRBJ2-1; perhaps TRBD1 as D (6 bases). The sequence came from a man under 40 in good health and CMV-seropositive. CDR3 residues: CASSPTVTGTEQFF. CDR3 coding DNA: TGTGCCAGCAGCCCAACAGTTACAGGGACTGAGCAGTTCTTC.